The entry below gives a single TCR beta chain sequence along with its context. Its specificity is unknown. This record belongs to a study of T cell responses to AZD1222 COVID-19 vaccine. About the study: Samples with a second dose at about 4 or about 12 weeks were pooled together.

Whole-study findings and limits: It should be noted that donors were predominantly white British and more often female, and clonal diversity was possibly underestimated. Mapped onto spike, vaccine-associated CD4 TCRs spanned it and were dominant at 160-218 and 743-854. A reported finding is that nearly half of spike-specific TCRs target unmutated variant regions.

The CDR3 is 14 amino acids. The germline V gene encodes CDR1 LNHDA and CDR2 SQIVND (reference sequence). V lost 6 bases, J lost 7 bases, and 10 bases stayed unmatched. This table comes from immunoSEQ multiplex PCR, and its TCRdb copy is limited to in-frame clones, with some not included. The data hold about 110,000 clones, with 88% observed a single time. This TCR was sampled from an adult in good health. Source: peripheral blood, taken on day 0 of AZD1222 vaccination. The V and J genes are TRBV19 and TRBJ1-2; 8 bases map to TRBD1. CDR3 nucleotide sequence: TGTGCCAGTAGCCTAAGGACAGGGCGGGCTGGCTACACCTTC. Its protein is CASSLRTGRAGYTF.